One sample yielded the 16 T cell receptor beta chains listed below, sequenced in a study of long-term antiretroviral therapy in people with HIV. Sequencing relied on immunoSEQ assay v3.0, run at survey level. Clones were sequenced by immunoSEQ multiplex PCR, and TCRdb holds only the in-frame ones, with some missing. The table has 20,000 to 30,000 clones, 65% to 90% seen once. This sample comprised unsorted PBMCs, obtained 3 years after starting antiretroviral therapy. All receptors come from a man in his fifties with HIV.

This clone was counted once. This rearrangement joins TRBV9 to TRBJ2-3; 7 bases agree with TRBD2. J lost 2 bases, V lost 0 bases, and 6 bases had no gene match. This CDR3 comprises 16 residues. CDR1 SGDLS and CDR2 YYNGEE come from the germline V gene. CDR3: CASSVGGGGPTDTQYF. The CDR3 region has the DNA TGTGCCAGCAGCGTAGGCGGGGGAGGGCCCACAGATACGCAGTATTTT.

The chain has TRBV7-9 and TRBJ2-7; D might be TRBD2 (7 bases). From germline, CDR1 is SEHNR and CDR2 FQNEAQ (reference sequence). The CDR3 loop spans 15 amino acids. V lost 5 bases and J lost 3, with 17 bases in between. The CDR3: CASSPPGGSLYEQYF. CDR3 bases: TGTGCCAGCAGCCCCCCGGGGGGCAGCCTCTACGAGCAGTACTTC. The full variable domain, completed using reference TRBV7-9 and TRBJ2-7, is DTGVSQNPRHKITKRGQNVTFRCDPISEHNRLYWYRQTLGQGPEFLTYFQNEAQLEKSRLLSDRFSAERPKGSFSTLEIQRTEQGDSAMYLCASSPPGGSLYEQYFGPGTRLTVT.

The V gene is TRBV28, the J gene TRBJ1-5; the match to TRBD1 covers 9 bases. The CDR3 has 16 residues. J lost 9 bases, V lost 2 bases, and 11 bases had no gene match. Germline assignment: CDR1 MDHEN and CDR2 SYDVKM. The chain's CDR3 is CASSLETGGSSGPQHF. CDR3 coding DNA: TGTGCCAGCAGTTTAGAGACAGGGGGATCCTCGGGGCCCCAGCATTTT.

The chain combines TRBV28 with TRBJ2-7, with D perhaps matching TRBD2 (6 bases). This CDR3 spans 15 amino acids. Between the trimmed V and J ends, which lost 3 bases and 4 bases, there was a span of 16 bases. Germline V gene lookup returns CDR1 MDHEN and CDR2 SYDVKM. CDR3 sequence (DNA): TGTGCCAGCAGTTTTTCCCCGGGCCGGGGGTACGAGCAGTACTTC. Amino acid sequence: CASSFSPGRGYEQYF.

The rearrangement links TRBV9 to TRBJ1-2, with 7 bases lining up with TRBD1. Germline V gene lookup returns CDR1 SGDLS and CDR2 YYNGEE. The CDR3 is 17 amino acids. The J segment lost 2 bases and the V segment lost 0 bases, leaving 10 bases of the junction unmatched. The DNA for the CDR3 is TGTGCCAGCAGCGTAGATACAGGGGTTCCGGGCAACTATGGCTACACCTTC. It translates to CASSVDTGVPGNYGYTF.

The chain combines TRBV29-1 with TRBJ1-2; 8 bases are a match to TRBD1. V trimming: 6 bases; J trimming: 0 bases; junction bases outside the gene matches: 9. Per the germline V gene, CDR1 is SQVTM and CDR2 is ANQGSEA. The CDR3 is 15 amino acids. CDR3 in DNA: TGCAGCGTGGATCGACAGGGGCTCTCTAACTATGGCTACACCTTC. Protein sequence: CSVDRQGLSNYGYTF.

The chain employs TRBV4-1 and TRBJ2-7, with D tentatively TRBD2 (6 bases). V dropped 0 bases and J dropped 5 bases, with 17 bases sitting between them. This CDR3 is built from 16 residues. CDR1 is MGHRA, CDR2 YSYEKL, per germline. CDR3 in DNA: TGCGCCAGCAGCCAAGAAAGATGGGGGACTCGGGACGAGCAGTACTTC. Encoded protein: CASSQERWGTRDEQYF.

J is TRBJ2-7 and V is TRBV11-3, with TRBD1 matching 9 bases. The germline gives CDR1 SGHNT, CDR2 YENEEA. The CDR3 loop spans 12 amino acids. V lost 8 bases to trimming and J lost 1 base; unmatched junction nucleotides: 0. CDR3 DNA: TGTGCCAGCGGGACAGGGTCCTACGAGCAGTACTTC. Amino acid sequence: CASGTGSYEQYF.

There are a few counts of this clone. The chain employs TRBV10-2 and TRBJ1-2; D not resolved. The ends were cut back, 4 bases at V and 4 bases at J, with 10 bases in the middle. This CDR3 spans 13 amino acids. CDR1 and CDR2 (germline): WSHSY, SAAADI. Here the CDR3 DNA reads TGCGCCAGCAGTGCGGCGCGGTCCTATGGCTACACCTTC. This codes for CASSAARSYGYTF.

V is TRBV16 and J is TRBJ1-1, with D possibly matching TRBD1 (5 bases). Germline-derived CDR1 and CDR2 are KGHSY and FQNENV. The CDR3 consists of 14 residues. V was pared by 2 bases and J by 1 base, with 8 bases between. The CDR3 loop reads CASSQGDPNTEAFF. The CDR3, as DNA: TGTGCCAGCAGCCAAGGGGACCCGAACACTGAAGCTTTCTTT.

Note on this clone: At one end the junction does not follow the germline gene, possibly because of a read error. The chain carries TRBV7-7 and TRBJ2-2; 7 nucleotides line up with TRBD1. Germline CDR1 is SSHAT and CDR2 is FNYEAQ (reference sequence). The CDR3 runs to 14 residues. This CDR3 is CASSQGQRTGELFF. The CDR3 nucleotides are TGTGCTAGCAGCCAGGGACAGCGCACCGGGGAGCTGTTTTTT. Filled out from reference TRBV7-7 and TRBJ2-2, the complete variable domain reads GAGVSQSPRYKVTKRGQDVTLRCDPISSHATLYWYQQALGQGPEFLTYFNYEAQPDKSGLPSDRFSAERPEGSISTLTIQRTEQRDSAMYRCASSQGQRTGELFFGEGSRLTVL.

The chain links TRBV7-9 to TRBJ2-2; D is unclear. Trimming left V 1 base short and J 3 bases short, with 12 bases between. CDR1 SEHNR and CDR2 FQNEAQ come from the germline V gene (reference sequence). This CDR3 spans 16 amino acids. As DNA, the CDR3 is TGTGCCAGCAGCTTAGGGTTGAGATCATACACCGGGGAGCTGTTTTTT. Its translation: CASSLGLRSYTGELFF.

This chain links TRBV10-3 with TRBJ1-6; D call uncertain. With 2 bases removed from V and 5 bases from J, the gap between germline ends came to 4 bases. CDR1 is ENHRY and CDR2 is SYGVKD in the germline V gene. CDR3 length equals 13 residues. DNA of the CDR3: TGTGCCATCAGTGAGAGGGATAATTCACCCCTCCACTTT. Translating gives CAISERDNSPLHF.

The gene calls are TRBV7-8 and TRBJ1-5; TRBD1 agrees at 11 bases. Germline CDR1 is SGHVS and CDR2 is FQNEAQ. Unmatched junction bases numbered 7, after V lost 0 bases and J lost 0 bases. This CDR3 comprises 19 residues. The chain's CDR3 is CASSLAYGTGGHSNQPQHF. The DNA for the CDR3 is TGTGCCAGCAGCTTAGCGTATGGGACAGGGGGTCATAGCAATCAGCCCCAGCATTTT. Full variable domain (missing parts from reference TRBV7-8 and TRBJ1-5): GAGVSQSPRYKVAKRGQDVALRCDPISGHVSLFWYQQALGQGPEFLTYFQNEAQLDKSGLPSDRFFAERPEGSVSTLKIQRTQQEDSAVYLCASSLAYGTGGHSNQPQHFGDGTRLSIL.

The chain is built from TRBV21-1 and TRBJ1-1; TRBD1, the table's D call, lacks a check against the DNA. TRBV21-1 constitutes a pseudogene. There are 20 residues in the CDR3. CDR3 loop: CASSKAPEGALQQTNTEAFF. CDR3 sequence (DNA): TGTGCCAGCAGCAAAGCGCCTGAAGGGGCGCTACAACAAACGAACACTGAAGCTTTCTTT.

The chain uses TRBV28 and TRBJ1-2, with 10 positions matching TRBD1. The CDR3 length is 15 residues. Unmatched junction bases numbered 6, after V lost 5 bases and J lost 3 bases. Germline values: CDR1 MDHEN, CDR2 SYDVKM. The CDR3 protein is CASSPRQGADYGYTF. CDR3 DNA: TGTGCCAGCAGTCCCAGACAGGGGGCCGACTATGGCTACACCTTC.